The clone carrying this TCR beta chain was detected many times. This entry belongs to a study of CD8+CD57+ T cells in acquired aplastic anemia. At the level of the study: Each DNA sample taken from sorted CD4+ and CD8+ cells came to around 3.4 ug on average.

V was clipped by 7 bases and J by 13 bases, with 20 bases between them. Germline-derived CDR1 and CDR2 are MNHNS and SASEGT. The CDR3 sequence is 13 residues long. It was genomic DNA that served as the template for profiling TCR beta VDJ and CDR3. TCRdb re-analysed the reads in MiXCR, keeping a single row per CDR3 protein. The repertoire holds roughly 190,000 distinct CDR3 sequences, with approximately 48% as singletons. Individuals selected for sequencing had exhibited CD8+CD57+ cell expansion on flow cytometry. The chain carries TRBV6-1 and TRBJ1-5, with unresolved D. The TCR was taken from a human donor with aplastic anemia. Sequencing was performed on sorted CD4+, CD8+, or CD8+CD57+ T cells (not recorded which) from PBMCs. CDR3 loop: CASKPLRAGPQHF. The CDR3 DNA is TGTGCCAGCAAGCCCCTTAGAGCAGGCCCTCAGCATTTT.